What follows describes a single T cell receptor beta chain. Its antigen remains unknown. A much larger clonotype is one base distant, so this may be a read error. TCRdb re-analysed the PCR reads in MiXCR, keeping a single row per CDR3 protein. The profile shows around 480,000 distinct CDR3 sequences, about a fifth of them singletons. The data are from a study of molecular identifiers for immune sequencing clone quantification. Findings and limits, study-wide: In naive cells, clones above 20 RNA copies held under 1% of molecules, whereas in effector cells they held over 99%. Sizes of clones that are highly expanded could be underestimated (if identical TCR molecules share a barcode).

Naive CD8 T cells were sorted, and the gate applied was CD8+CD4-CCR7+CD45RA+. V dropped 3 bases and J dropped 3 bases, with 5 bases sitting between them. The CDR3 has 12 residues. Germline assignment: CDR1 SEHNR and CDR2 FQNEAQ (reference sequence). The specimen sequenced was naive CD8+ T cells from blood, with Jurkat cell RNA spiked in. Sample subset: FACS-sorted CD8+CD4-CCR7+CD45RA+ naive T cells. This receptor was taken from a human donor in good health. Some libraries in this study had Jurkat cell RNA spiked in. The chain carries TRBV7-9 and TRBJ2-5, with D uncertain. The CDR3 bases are TGTGCCAGCAGCTTTGGGAAAGAGACCCAGTACTTC. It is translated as CASSFGKETQYF.